These 32 T cell receptor beta chains were all obtained from the same sample, sequenced in a study of blood T cells in healthy people across ages. It was with a sample-barcoded 5' primer and a J-beta primer mix that a second PCR of roughly 7 to 12 cycles was run. Using its own MiXCR run on the 5' RACE reads, TCRdb lists one record per CDR3 protein. The sample shows some 800,000 distinct CDR3 sequences, under 45% of them seen only once. Source material: blood. The source is a man between 60 and 75 years old in good health.

The V and J genes are TRBV5-1 and TRBJ1-6; 7 nucleotides agree with TRBD1. Germline V gene sequence: CDR1 SGHRS, CDR2 YFSETQ. The V and J ends lost 0 bases and 9 bases, in that order; junction bases with no gene match: 6. The CDR3 is 15 residues long. The CDR3 DNA is TGCGCCAGCAGCTTGGGGGACAGTCCTAGTTCACCCCTCCACTTT. Its protein is CASSLGDSPSSPLHF.

This rearrangement joins TRBV6-2 or TRBV6-3 to TRBJ1-2; the D is unclear. The germline V and J ends were trimmed by 7 bases and 2 bases, with 17 bases remaining between them. Germline V lookup: CDR1 MNHEY, CDR2 SVGEGT. The CDR3 sequence is 15 residues long. The chain's CDR3 is CASIPEGIRNYGYTF. CDR3 coding DNA: TGTGCCAGCATCCCCGAAGGGATAAGGAACTATGGCTACACCTTC.

The CDR3 sequence is CSARNLAVRGLDGYTF. The CDR3 nucleotides are TGCAGTGCTAGGAATCTCGCCGTCAGGGGGCTGGATGGCTACACCTTC. This chain links TRBV20-1 with TRBJ1-2; TRBD1 aligns across 8 bases. Germline-derived CDR1 and CDR2 are DFQATT and SNEGSKA (reference sequence). The V segment lost 3 bases and the J segment 6 bases; nucleotides outside the gene matches: 15. The CDR3 covers 16 residues.

This clonotype was recorded many times. This chain joins TRBV29-1 and TRBJ2-1, with 11 positions matching TRBD2. With V trimmed by 7 bases and J by 5 bases, 4 bases remained unmatched. The CDR3 is 13 amino acids. From germline, CDR1 is SQVTM and CDR2 ANQGSEA. CDR3 bases: TGCAGCGCTACTAGCGGGGGTCACAATGAGCAGTTCTTC. Residues: CSATSGGHNEQFF.

This clonotype was seen only a few times. The chain recombines TRBV6-1 with TRBJ2-7; D is undetermined. The length of the CDR3 is 11 residues. Trimming pared 6 bases from V and 7 bases from J, leaving 10 bases between. In germline, CDR1 is MNHNS, CDR2 SASEGT. CDR3 DNA: TGTGCCAGCAGACTCGGTGAGGAGCAGTACTTC. Translated: CASRLGEEQYF.

This clonotype was recorded once. V gene TRBV7-2 combines with J gene TRBJ1-5; 9 nucleotides line up with TRBD1. Germline V gene sequence: CDR1 SGHTA, CDR2 FQGNSA. The CDR3 loop spans 15 amino acids. V trimming: 4 bases; J trimming: 3 bases; junction bases outside the gene matches: 4. For the CDR3, the DNA is TGTGCCAGCAGCTGGGGACAGGGCTCCAATCAGCCCCAGCATTTT. It is translated as CASSWGQGSNQPQHF.

This chain joins TRBV27 and TRBJ1-2; D is unresolved. V lost 3 bases and J 6 bases, leaving 11 bases between the germline ends. This CDR3 spans 13 amino acids. Germline lookup yields CDR1 MNHEY and CDR2 SMNVEV (reference sequence). In DNA, the CDR3 is TGTGCCAGCAGTTTGACACACCGGGATGGCTACACCTTC. It encodes CASSLTHRDGYTF.

The chain has TRBV27 and TRBJ2-2; the match to TRBD1 covers 8 bases. With 0 bases clipped from V and 0 bases from J, the junction kept 3 bases outside the gene matches. Germline CDR1 reads MNHEY; CDR2 reads SMNVEV (reference sequence). The length of the CDR3 is 17 residues. The CDR3 coding sequence is TGTGCCAGCAGTTTATCGGGACAGGTTACGAACACCGGGGAGCTGTTTTTT. It is translated as CASSLSGQVTNTGELFF.

This clonotype was seen a handful of times. The chain carries TRBV6-2 or TRBV6-3 and TRBJ2-7; 9 positions match TRBD1. TRBJ2-5 explains the end of the DNA better; the J call may be wrong. Germline V gene lookup returns CDR1 MNHEY and CDR2 SVGEGT. The CDR3 runs to 15 residues. The chain's CDR3 is CASSNRDRAKETQYF. CDR3 nucleotides: TGTGCCAGCAGTAACCGGGACAGGGCGAAAGAGACCCAGTACTTC.

The sample holds a few counts of this clonotype. The chain uses TRBV3-1 and TRBJ2-5; 8 nucleotides match TRBD2. CDR1 is LGHDT and CDR2 is YNNKEL in the germline V gene (reference sequence). The V segment lost 0 bases and the J segment 2 bases; nucleotides outside the gene matches: 5. The CDR3 totals 16 residues. CDR3 residues: CASSQEERGLQETQYF. The CDR3 DNA reads as TGTGCCAGCAGCCAAGAAGAGCGGGGGTTACAAGAGACCCAGTACTTC.

The chain recombines TRBV27 with TRBJ1-6; 10 bases are a match to TRBD1. CDR3 size: 16 residues. Looked up from germline, CDR1 is MNHEY and CDR2 is SMNVEV (reference sequence). Trimming removed 2 bases from V and 10 bases from J; junction bases left unmatched: 8. CDR3 bases: TGTGCCAGCAGTTTAGCCGGGACAGGGGAAGGCTCACCCCTCCACTTT. This translates into CASSLAGTGEGSPLHF.

This clonotype was recorded a few times. The chain couples TRBV6-1 to TRBJ1-2, with 12 bases matching TRBD1. CDR1 and CDR2 (germline): MNHNS, SASEGT. Trimming at V came to 7 bases and at J to 5 bases, leaving 8 bases not matched to a gene. This CDR3 comprises 15 residues. The CDR3, as DNA: TGTGCCAGCAAGGGGGACAGGGGGCTAGGTTATGGCTACACCTTC. This translates into CASKGDRGLGYGYTF.

V and J are TRBV29-1 and TRBJ1-5; a possible D gene is TRBD1 (6 bases). CDR1 is SQVTM and CDR2 is ANQGSEA in the germline V gene. The CDR3 loop spans 13 amino acids. Trimming pared 5 bases from V and 2 bases from J, leaving 10 bases between. The CDR3: CSVLSGGNQPQHF. For the CDR3, the DNA is TGCAGCGTTCTCTCAGGGGGCAATCAGCCCCAGCATTTT.

The chain joins TRBV20-1 to TRBJ2-1; 9 bases line up with TRBD1. The V gene end was trimmed by 7 bases and the J gene end by 1 base; junction bases not matched to a gene: 2. This CDR3 is 13 amino acids long. In germline, CDR1 is DFQATT, CDR2 SNEGSKA (reference sequence). The CDR3 region is CSGGQGSYNEQFF. CDR3 nucleotides: TGCAGTGGAGGACAGGGGTCCTACAATGAGCAGTTCTTC.

This chain joins TRBV3-1 and TRBJ2-3, with 13 positions matching TRBD2. Germline V gene sequence: CDR1 LGHDT, CDR2 YNNKEL (reference sequence). This CDR3 is 16 amino acids long. V gave up 5 bases and J gave up 4 bases; unmatched junction bases: 6. The CDR3 loop is CASSYRLAGGADTQYF. The CDR3, as DNA: TGTGCCAGCAGCTATAGACTAGCGGGAGGTGCAGATACGCAGTATTTT.

This clonotype occurred a few times. The chain has TRBV12-3 or TRBV12-4 and TRBJ2-5; a weak D match, TRBD2 (5 bases). Trimming shortened V by 5 bases and J by 3 bases, and 13 bases separated the two germline ends. This CDR3 has 14 amino acids. The CDR3 bases are TGTGCCAGCAGTCCTACCGGGATTAAAGAGACCCAGTACTTC. Its translation is CASSPTGIKETQYF.

This clonotype has more than one count but fewer than ten. CDR3 nucleotides: TGTGCCAGCAGCCAAGGGTCGAACAGGGTGTTCTTC. It is translated as CASSQGSNRVFF. The chain is built from TRBV3-1 and TRBJ2-1; possible D gene TRBD1, 6 bases. V was trimmed by 1 base and J by 15 bases, leaving 13 bases between them. This CDR3 region has 12 residues. Germline V gives CDR1 LGHDT, CDR2 YNNKEL (reference sequence).

This clonotype was counted between two and nine times. V gene TRBV7-2 combines with J gene TRBJ2-7; tentative D call: TRBD1 (6 bases). Germline CDR1 is SGHTA and CDR2 is FQGNSA. V gave up 1 base and J gave up 5 bases, with 15 bases separating them. The CDR3 spans 15 residues. The CDR3 region is CASSLGVRGVDEQYF. As DNA, the CDR3 is TGTGCCAGCAGCTTAGGTGTCAGGGGAGTGGACGAGCAGTACTTC.

This chain links TRBV10-2 with TRBJ1-2, with D hard to call. The V end was cut by 0 bases, the J end by 11 bases, with 7 bases between. There are 11 residues in the CDR3. Germline V CDR1 and CDR2: WSHSY, SAAADI. This CDR3 reads CASSESSGYTF. The CDR3 DNA reads TGCGCCAGCAGTGAGTCTAGCGGTTACACCTTC.

The V call is TRBV6-9, the J call TRBJ1-2; unclear D gene. Germline V gives CDR1 MNHGY, CDR2 SVAAGI. Trimming shortened V by 6 bases and J by 6 bases, and 14 bases separated the two germline ends. The CDR3 spans 13 residues. In DNA form, the CDR3 reads TGTGCCAGCAGATCCGACAACGAAGATGGCTACACCTTC. This codes for CASRSDNEDGYTF.

The chain combines TRBV6-1 with TRBJ2-7; no clear D. Germline CDR1 reads MNHNS; CDR2 reads SASEGT. This CDR3 spans 14 amino acids. Deletions cut 4 bases from V and 0 bases from J, with 10 bases between. The CDR3 DNA reads TGTGCCAGCAGTGTGGTTACGAGCTCCTACGAGCAGTACTTC. It yields the protein CASSVVTSSYEQYF.

This clonotype occurred a few times. The chain has TRBV6-5 and TRBJ2-1, with TRBD2 matching over 7 bases. The V segment lost 6 bases and the J segment 8 bases; nucleotides outside the gene matches: 13. From germline, CDR1 is MNHEY and CDR2 SVGAGI. This CDR3 has 15 residues. The CDR3 DNA is TGTGCCAGCAGGTCAAACGGGGGGTGGGTGGATGAGCAGTTCTTC. Its translation is CASRSNGGWVDEQFF.

This sequence joins TRBV11-2 and TRBJ1-6; 9 bases are a match to TRBD1. The CDR3 runs to 17 residues. Trimming took 5 bases from V and 6 from J; bases not matched to a gene: 11. CDR1 is SGHAT and CDR2 is FQNNGV in the germline V gene. The CDR3, as DNA: TGTGCCAGCAGCCAGGGGGGACAGGGAACCCCTAATTCACCCCTCCACTTT. It translates to CASSQGGQGTPNSPLHF. Full variable domain (missing parts from reference TRBV11-2 and TRBJ1-6): EAGVAQSPRYKIIEKRQSVAFWCNPISGHATLYWYQQILGQGPKLLIQFQNNGVVDDSQLPKDRFSAERLKGVDSTLKIQPAKLEDSAVYLCASSQGGQGTPNSPLHFGNGTRLTVT.

This clonotype showed up just a few times. The V and J genes are TRBV7-2 and TRBJ2-7; 10 bases fit TRBD2. The V gene's germline CDR1 is SGHTA and CDR2 FQGNSA. The CDR3 loop spans 15 amino acids. The V segment lost 5 bases and the J segment 1 base; nucleotides outside the gene matches: 5. CDR3 sequence (DNA): TGTGCCAGCAGCCGTAGCGGGGGGCTTTCCTACGAGCAGTACTTC. Encoded protein: CASSRSGGLSYEQYF.

The chain links TRBV7-2 to TRBJ2-5; 7 bases align to TRBD2. The CDR3 is made up of 15 amino acids. CDR1 and CDR2 (germline): SGHTA, FQGNSA. J was trimmed by 5 bases and V by 4 bases; bases with no gene match: 10. The CDR3 DNA is TGTGCCAGCAGCTCCAGCGGGATGGGGTCGGAGACCCAGTACTTC. This sequence encodes CASSSSGMGSETQYF.

The chain is built from TRBV5-1 and TRBJ2-2, with a weak D call TRBD2 (6 bases). Germline assignment: CDR1 SGHRS and CDR2 YFSETQ. CDR3 length equals 15 residues. With 4 bases removed from V and 4 bases from J, the gap between germline ends came to 14 bases. CDR3 in amino acids: CASSQEVGGTGELFF. The CDR3 DNA is TGCGCCAGCAGCCAAGAAGTGGGGGGCACCGGGGAGCTGTTTTTT.

The chain joins TRBV2 to TRBJ2-4; D is possibly TRBD1 or TRBD2 (5 bases each). Germline V lookup: CDR1 SNHLY, CDR2 FYNNEI. V dropped 3 bases and J dropped 15 bases, with 12 bases sitting between them. The length of the CDR3 is 11 residues. CDR3 coding DNA: TGTGCCAGCAGTGAGAGGGACGAACGGTACTTC. Translation: CASSERDERYF.

Note on this clonotype: At one of its ends the junction is not consistent with the germline gene, which may arise from a read error. This chain's CDR3 is CSAGDRLAGTQGKNIQYF. As DNA, the CDR3 is TGCAGTGCTGGAGATCGTCTAGCGGGGACGCAAGGCAAAAACATTCAGTACTTC. The chain joins TRBV20-1 to TRBJ2-7; 9 bases are shared with TRBD2. The J call may be faulty, since TRBJ2-4 better matches the DNA end. Germline CDR1 is DFQATT and CDR2 is SNEGSKA (reference sequence). CDR3 length: 18 amino acids.

The chain links TRBV12-3 or TRBV12-4 to TRBJ1-6; D unresolved. The CDR3 contains 17 residues. Trimming removed 6 bases from V and 0 bases from J, with 15 bases in between. The CDR3 region is CASRGSNEGSYNSPLHF. CDR3 bases: TGTGCCAGCAGGGGGAGTAACGAGGGCTCCTATAATTCACCCCTCCACTTT.

This clonotype was seen a handful of times. This chain uses TRBV25-1 with TRBJ1-1; D call uncertain. Germline values: CDR1 MGHDK, CDR2 SYGVNS. The length of the CDR3 is 15 residues. Trimming cost V 6 bases and J 4 bases, with 18 bases left between them. The CDR3 nucleotides read TGTGCCAGCAGCCCGACCTCTGGGAGGTCCACTGAAGCTTTCTTT. This sequence encodes CASSPTSGRSTEAFF.

This chain joins TRBV6-5 and TRBJ1-1, with D tentatively TRBD1 (6 bases). The CDR3 length is 14 residues. Trimming pared 2 bases from V and 4 bases from J, leaving 11 bases between. From germline, CDR1 is MNHEY and CDR2 SVGAGI. The CDR3 nucleotides read TGTGCCAGCAGTTACCTGGGGGCAAGCACTGAAGCTTTCTTT. Its protein product is CASSYLGASTEAFF.

The V and J genes are TRBV9 and TRBJ2-3; D remains unclear. This CDR3 has 14 residues. CDR1 and CDR2 from the germline V gene are SGDLS and YYNGEE. The V end lost 2 bases, the J end lost 1 base, and 8 bases lay between the germline ends. CDR3 nucleotide sequence: TGTGCCAGCAGCGTGGGTTCCCGCACAGATACGCAGTATTTT. Translation: CASSVGSRTDTQYF. The complete variable domain, with remaining parts taken from reference TRBV9 and TRBJ2-3, reads DSGVTQTPKHLITATGQRVTLRCSPRSGDLSVYWYQQSLDQGLQFLIQYYNGEERAKGNILERFSAQQFPDLHSELNLSSLELGDSALYFCASSVGSRTDTQYFGPGTRLTVL.